The 22 T cell receptor beta chains presented below share a single source sample, sequenced in a study of graft-versus-host responses after intestinal transplantation. These receptors are not linked to any known antigen. The method was immunoSEQ multiplex PCR; TCRdb's version includes in-frame clones alone and lacks a portion of them. The sample yields around 90,000 clones, approximately 92% seen once. The specimen was unstimulated CD8+ T cells sorted from spleen or lymph node cells, collected before transplant. Receptors were obtained from a human donor who was the organ donor for an intestinal transplant.

The chain is built from TRBV29-1 and TRBJ2-5; possible D gene TRBD1, 5 bases. In germline, CDR1 is SQVTM, CDR2 ANQGSEA. This CDR3 spans 16 amino acids. Trimming took 0 bases from V and 1 from J, leaving 15 bases between them. The CDR3 DNA sequence: TGCAGCGTTGAAGACCGCAGAATCAGGGCCCAAGAGACCCAGTACTTC. Amino acid sequence: CSVEDRRIRAQETQYF. The complete variable domain, with remaining parts taken from reference TRBV29-1 and TRBJ2-5, reads SAVISQKPSRDICQRGTSLTIQCQVDSQVTMMFWYRQQPGQSLTLIATANQGSEATYESGFVIDKFPISRPNLTFSTLTVSNMSPEDSSIYLCSVEDRRIRAQETQYFGPGTRLLVL.

V is TRBV2 and J is TRBJ2-7, with 9 bases aligning to TRBD2. After removal of 7 bases from V and 1 base from J, the junction contained 5 bases not matched to a gene. This CDR3 is built from 14 residues. In germline, CDR1 is SNHLY, CDR2 FYNNEI. CDR3 in amino acids: CASTSGELSYEQYF. The CDR3, as DNA: TGTGCCAGCACTAGCGGGGAGTTGTCCTACGAGCAGTACTTC.

The chain links TRBV4-3 to TRBJ2-5, with 11 positions matching TRBD2. Unmatched junction bases numbered 4, after V lost 4 bases and J lost 3 bases. The CDR3 totals 15 residues. Germline CDR1 LGHNA, CDR2 YSLEER. The CDR3 protein is CASSRLLAGEETQYF. CDR3 nucleotide sequence: TGCGCCAGCAGCCGCTTACTAGCGGGAGAAGAGACCCAGTACTTC.

The chain uses TRBV7-3 and TRBJ1-6; D is undetermined. V was pared by 4 bases and J by 0 bases, with 4 bases between. Germline loops: CDR1 SGHTA, CDR2 FQGTGA. The CDR3 contains 14 residues. CDR3 protein: CASSSDSYNSPLHF. Written as DNA, the CDR3 is TGTGCCAGCAGCTCAGACTCCTATAATTCACCCCTCCACTTT.

The chain has TRBV5-6 and TRBJ2-2; TRBD2 agrees at 11 bases. The CDR3 spans 16 residues. V shed 4 bases, J shed 3 bases, and the junction held 5 bases outside the gene matches. Looked up from germline, CDR1 is SGHDT and CDR2 is YYEEEE. The CDR3 region is CASSPTSGGYTGELFF. The CDR3 DNA is TGTGCCAGCAGCCCAACTAGCGGGGGCTACACCGGGGAGCTGTTTTTT. The variable domain in full, with the rest retrieved from reference TRBV5-6 and TRBJ2-2, is DAGVTQSPTHLIKTRGQQVTLRCSPKSGHDTVSWYQQALGQGPQFIFQYYEEEERQRGNFPDRFSGHQFPNYSSELNVNALLLGDSALYLCASSPTSGGYTGELFFGEGSRLTVL.

V and J are TRBV2 and TRBJ2-7; 10 positions match TRBD1. V dropped 4 bases and J dropped 2; count of bases not matched to a gene: 5. The germline V gene has CDR1 SNHLY and CDR2 FYNNEI. The CDR3 sequence is 15 residues long. As DNA, the CDR3 is TGTGCCAGCAGTGGGGGGACAGGGGTCCCCTACGAGCAGTACTTC. Translated, it gives CASSGGTGVPYEQYF.

The CDR3 spells CASSPLSGGAYNEQFF. Written as DNA, the CDR3 is TGTGCCAGCAGCCCCCTTTCGGGGGGCGCCTACAATGAGCAGTTCTTC. The chain uses TRBV4-2 and TRBJ2-1; tentatively, D is TRBD2 (7 bases). V was clipped by 4 bases and J by 2 bases, with 15 bases between them. The CDR3 consists of 16 residues. Germline CDR1 LGHNA, CDR2 YNFKEQ.

The chain links TRBV27 to TRBJ2-2, with 7 bases matching TRBD2. The CDR3 totals 15 residues. Germline values: CDR1 MNHEY, CDR2 SMNVEV (reference sequence). V lost 3 bases and J lost 4; bases outside the gene matches: 5. The CDR3 bases are TGTGCCAGCAGTTTCAGCGGGGAGGGCACCGGGGAGCTGTTTTTT. The encoded protein is CASSFSGEGTGELFF.

The chain couples TRBV19 to TRBJ2-1, with D tentatively TRBD2 (6 bases). CDR3 size: 14 residues. Trimming cost V 6 bases and J 4 bases, with 13 bases left between them. Looked up from germline, CDR1 is LNHDA and CDR2 is SQIVND (reference sequence). CDR3 coding DNA: TGTGCCAGTAGCGCGACGGGGGTTTACAATGAGCAGTTCTTC. Translation: CASSATGVYNEQFF.

The chain is built from TRBV9 and TRBJ2-3; 13 bases agree with TRBD2. Germline loops: CDR1 SGDLS, CDR2 YYNGEE. This CDR3 has 14 amino acids. V lost 8 bases, J lost 4 bases, and 4 bases stayed unmatched. CDR3 DNA: TGTGCCAGTACTAGCGGGGGGGTCCCAGATACGCAGTATTTT. Protein: CASTSGGVPDTQYF.

The chain carries TRBV7-9 and TRBJ2-5, with 9 bases lining up with TRBD2. Germline-derived CDR1 and CDR2 are SEHNR and FQNEAQ (reference sequence). The J segment lost 5 bases and the V segment lost 5 bases, leaving 6 bases of the junction unmatched. The CDR3 is 14 residues long. The CDR3: CASSPQTSGETQYF. The CDR3, as DNA: TGTGCCAGCAGCCCCCAGACTAGCGGCGAGACCCAGTACTTC.

The rearrangement uses TRBV27 and TRBJ2-7, with D unresolved. V shed 6 bases and J shed 2 bases, with 17 bases lying between them. The CDR3 runs to 15 residues. Germline assignment: CDR1 MNHEY and CDR2 SMNVEV (reference sequence). This chain's CDR3 is CASRLSTSEPYEQYF. The CDR3 region has the DNA TGTGCCAGCAGACTATCTACCTCAGAGCCCTACGAGCAGTACTTC.

CDR3 sequence reads: CASRKGDRDIHEQYF. The CDR3 DNA sequence: TGTGCCAGCCGAAAGGGGGACAGGGATATCCACGAGCAGTACTTC. The chain links TRBV28 to TRBJ2-7, with TRBD1 matching over 9 bases. The germline gives CDR1 MDHEN, CDR2 SYDVKM. The length of the CDR3 is 15 residues. Unmatched junction bases numbered 13, after V lost 8 bases and J lost 5 bases.

The table lists this clone with a count of one. The J gene is TRBJ2-2, the V gene TRBV7-8; perhaps TRBD2 as D (6 bases). This CDR3 contains 15 residues. V was cut by 8 bases and J by 4 bases, with 17 bases left in between. Germline values: CDR1 SGHVS, CDR2 FQNEAQ. The CDR3 is CASSFGSPGTGELFF. The CDR3 nucleotides read TGTGCCAGCTCCTTCGGGAGCCCGGGCACCGGGGAGCTGTTTTTT. Looking up the rest from reference TRBV7-8 and TRBJ2-2 gives the full variable domain: GAGVSQSPRYKVAKRGQDVALRCDPISGHVSLFWYQQALGQGPEFLTYFQNEAQLDKSGLPSDRFFAERPEGSVSTLKIQRTQQEDSAVYLCASSFGSPGTGELFFGEGSRLTVL.

This chain links TRBV10-3 with TRBJ1-1, with a weak D call TRBD1 (6 bases). CDR1 and CDR2 from the germline V gene are ENHRY and SYGVKD. The CDR3 runs to 13 residues. The V end lost 6 bases, the J end lost 1 base, and 9 bases lay between the germline ends. CDR3 DNA: TGTGCCATCAGCGAGGACAGGAACACTGAAGCTTTCTTT. As protein: CAISEDRNTEAFF.

The V and J genes are TRBV28 and TRBJ1-5; no clear D. Looked up from germline, CDR1 is MDHEN and CDR2 is SYDVKM. This CDR3 region has 17 residues. V lost 4 bases and J lost 2, with 18 bases in between. The DNA for the CDR3 is TGTGCCAGCAGTTCCCCCCTGTCATGGGAGGGCAATCAGCCCCAGCATTTT. It specifies CASSSPLSWEGNQPQHF.

This CDR3 reads CASSLSLPMNTEAFF. The CDR3 bases are TGTGCCAGCAGTCTCTCCCTACCTATGAACACTGAAGCTTTCTTT. The chain carries TRBV7-9 and TRBJ1-1, with no clear D. Germline CDR1 and CDR2: SEHNR and FQNEAQ (reference sequence). V was trimmed by 6 bases and J by 0 bases, leaving 14 bases between them. The CDR3 spans 15 residues. The whole variable domain, filled in from reference TRBV7-9 and TRBJ1-1, reads DTGVSQNPRHKITKRGQNVTFRCDPISEHNRLYWYRQTLGQGPEFLTYFQNEAQLEKSRLLSDRFSAERPKGSFSTLEIQRTEQGDSAMYLCASSLSLPMNTEAFFGQGTRLTVV.

The genes are TRBV25-1 and TRBJ2-3, with 10 bases identical to TRBD2. The ends lost 4 bases at V and 7 bases at J; junction bases unmatched: 17. The CDR3 sequence is 18 residues long. Germline CDR1 and CDR2: MGHDK and SYGVNS. CDR3 nucleotide sequence: TGTGCCAGCAGTGTCCCCTCCGGACTAGCGGAATGGGTAAATACGCAGTATTTT. Encoded protein: CASSVPSGLAEWVNTQYF.

The V and J genes are TRBV2 and TRBJ2-7; D unresolved. The germline V and J ends were trimmed by 4 bases and 2 bases, with 15 bases remaining between them. Germline V CDR1 and CDR2: SNHLY, FYNNEI. The CDR3 loop spans 15 amino acids. The DNA for the CDR3 is TGTGCCAGCAGTGGCGCCGGAGATACTCCCTACGAGCAGTACTTC. It yields the protein CASSGAGDTPYEQYF. Filled out from reference TRBV2 and TRBJ2-7, the complete variable domain reads EPEVTQTPSHQVTQMGQEVILRCVPISNHLYFYWYRQILGQKVEFLVSFYNNEISEKSEIFDDQFSVERPDGSNFTLKIRSTKLEDSAMYFCASSGAGDTPYEQYFGPGTRLTVT.

This sequence joins TRBV4-1 and TRBJ2-2; D is perhaps TRBD2 (7 bases). The CDR3 has 16 amino acids. Germline V gene sequence: CDR1 MGHRA, CDR2 YSYEKL. V dropped 4 bases and J dropped 3 bases, with 15 bases sitting between them. The DNA of the CDR3 is TGCGCCAGCAGCCCCGAGGGGGGGCGGCACACCGGGGAGCTGTTTTTT. It is translated as CASSPEGGRHTGELFF.

The CDR3 nucleotides read TGCGCCAGCAGCTTGGGTACTAGCAGGGCAGATACGCAGTATTTT. Protein product: CASSLGTSRADTQYF. J is TRBJ2-3 and V is TRBV5-1; perhaps TRBD2 as D (6 bases). The CDR3 loop spans 15 amino acids. Germline-derived CDR1 and CDR2 are SGHRS and YFSETQ. V dropped 0 bases and J dropped 4 bases, with 12 bases sitting between them.

This clone appeared once. CDR3 coding DNA: TGTGCCAGCAGCCATACTAGCGGGGGACGAGAGACCCAGTACTTC. Protein product: CASSHTSGGRETQYF. The chain is built from TRBV7-9 and TRBJ2-5; 11 bases align to TRBD2. Trimming removed 5 bases from V and 4 bases from J; junction bases left unmatched: 6. Germline V gives CDR1 SEHNR, CDR2 FQNEAQ (reference sequence). CDR3 length: 15 residues.